The 30 T cell receptor beta chains below were found in one sample sequenced in a study of CXCR3 chemokines and chemotherapy response in bladder cancer. TCRdb ran MiXCR on the PCR reads and lists one entry per CDR3 protein. This sample has approximately 13,000 distinct CDR3 sequences; roughly an eighth occur once, and the top ten carry 20% to 30%. Sample acquisition took place from a patient whose treatment included neoadjuvant chemotherapy. These TCRs come from a human donor with bladder cancer that did not respond to neoadjuvant chemotherapy.

In this sample, this clonotype turned up many times. The chain links TRBV6-6 to TRBJ1-1; D is unresolved. The V gene lost 8 bases and the J gene lost 8 bases, with 18 bases spanning the gap. The CDR3 extends over 13 amino acids. Germline CDR1 and CDR2: MNHNY and SVGAGI (reference sequence). The CDR3 loop reads CASWPEGLREAFF. In DNA, the CDR3 is TGTGCCAGCTGGCCAGAAGGGCTGAGAGAAGCTTTCTTT.

As to this clonotype: A clone one base away is much larger, so this may be a read error. This chain connects TRBV29-1 to TRBJ2-1; D is uncertain. The CDR3 is 11 residues long. Germline lookup yields CDR1 SQVTM and CDR2 ANQGSEA. The V end was cut by 4 bases, the J end by 3 bases, with 4 bases between. Here the CDR3 DNA reads TGCAGCGTTGGCTACTACAATGAGCAGTTCTTC. Translating it yields CSVGYYNEQFF.

In its sample, this clonotype was seen a few times. The V call is TRBV7-9, the J call TRBJ1-1; 8 bases line up with TRBD1. From germline, CDR1 is SEHNR and CDR2 FQNEAQ (reference sequence). Germline trimming cut 6 bases from V and 7 bases from J; bases unmatched to any gene: 7. The CDR3 sequence is 13 residues long. The DNA for the CDR3 is TGTGCCAGCAGGTATCAGGGGGCAGGTGAAGCTTTCTTT. Amino acids: CASRYQGAGEAFF.

The chain links TRBV9 to TRBJ2-1; no definite D call. With 0 bases removed from V and 7 bases from J, the gap between germline ends came to 11 bases. The CDR3 sequence is 14 residues long. Germline-derived CDR1 and CDR2 are SGDLS and YYNGEE. The CDR3 region is CASSVVERGNEQFF. CDR3 nucleotide sequence: TGTGCCAGCAGCGTAGTTGAGCGTGGGAATGAGCAGTTCTTC.

This clonotype ranks as medium-sized. This sequence joins TRBV6-6 and TRBJ1-6; D call uncertain. Per germline, CDR1 MNHNY and CDR2 SVGAGI (reference sequence). The CDR3 has 12 amino acids. The V gene lost 4 bases and the J gene lost 12 bases, with 10 bases spanning the gap. CDR3 coding DNA: TGTGCCAGCAGTTCCTTCCGGGAACCCCTCCACTTT. This encodes CASSSFREPLHF.

This clonotype is labeled as medium-sized. The chain links TRBV28 to TRBJ2-7, with TRBD2 as a possible D gene (5 bases). Between the trimmed V and J ends, which lost 5 bases and 2 bases, there was a span of 13 bases. The CDR3 runs to 14 residues. CDR1 is MDHEN and CDR2 is SYDVKM in the germline V gene. DNA for the CDR3: TGTGCCAGCAGTCGACATATGGGAGCCTACGAGCAGTACTTC. It translates to CASSRHMGAYEQYF.

This clonotype was found many times. This chain uses TRBV10-3 with TRBJ1-1; D is possibly TRBD1 (5 bases). The V end lost 5 bases, the J end lost 1 base, and 8 bases lay between the germline ends. CDR1 and CDR2 from the germline V gene are ENHRY and SYGVKD. The CDR3 loop spans 13 amino acids. CDR3 residues: CAISLQENTEAFF. CDR3 nucleotides: TGTGCCATCAGTTTACAGGAGAACACTGAAGCTTTCTTT.

This clonotype was seen repeatedly, ten times or more. The chain couples TRBV19 to TRBJ1-5; no reliable D call. The V and J ends lost 9 bases and 2 bases respectively, with 17 bases between them. This CDR3 has 15 residues. Germline V gene data show CDR1 as LNHDA and CDR2 as SQIVND (reference sequence). The CDR3 DNA follows: TGTGCCAGCGCGTCGGAGGGCCGGGGCAATCAGCCCCAGCATTTT. Amino acid sequence: CASASEGRGNQPQHF.

In regard to this clonotype: Since a much larger clone is just one base distant, this may be a read error. The chain links TRBV12-3 or TRBV12-4 to TRBJ2-5; 7 bases are a match to TRBD2. This CDR3 region has 16 residues. The V gene end was trimmed by 5 bases and the J gene end by 2 bases; junction bases not matched to a gene: 11. This CDR3 reads CASSPSGGEGQETQYF. CDR3 nucleotide sequence: TGTGCCAGCAGTCCTTCTGGCGGGGAGGGACAAGAGACCCAGTACTTC.

This clonotype was found many times. The germline gene is not matched at one end of the junction; a read error may be the cause. The chain combines TRBV18 with TRBJ2-5; D gene unclear. The CDR3 is 14 residues long. The germline V gene encodes CDR1 KGHSH and CDR2 LQKENI. CDR3 DNA sequence: TGTGCCAGCTCCCCACCCGGGCAGCAAGAGACCCAGTACTTC. This encodes CASSPPGQQETQYF.

This chain connects TRBV15 to TRBJ1-5; 8 nucleotides match TRBD1. The junction had 12 bases not matched to a gene; V was cut back by 5 bases and J by 6 bases. This CDR3 spans 16 amino acids. The V gene's germline CDR1 is LNHNV and CDR2 YYDKDF (reference sequence). The chain's CDR3 is CATSPMTGQGGQPQHF. The CDR3 DNA reads as TGTGCCACCAGCCCGATGACCGGACAGGGCGGTCAGCCCCAGCATTTT.

The table lists this clonotype with many counts. The chain recombines TRBV19 with TRBJ1-4; no clear D. The CDR3 sequence is 13 residues long. Trimming left V 7 bases short and J 8 bases short, with 14 bases between. Looked up from germline, CDR1 is LNHDA and CDR2 is SQIVND (reference sequence). CDR3: CASTSSLREKLFF. In nucleotides, the CDR3 is TGTGCCAGTACCTCATCTTTGCGGGAAAAACTGTTTTTT.

This clonotype was counted at least ten times. This rearrangement joins TRBV6-5 to TRBJ1-1; D is possibly TRBD1 (6 bases). The V end lost 3 bases, the J end lost 1 base, and 15 bases lay between the germline ends. From germline, CDR1 is MNHEY and CDR2 SVGAGI. CDR3 length: 16 residues. CDR3 sequence reads: CASSYGGARGNTEAFF. The CDR3 DNA reads as TGTGCCAGCAGTTATGGAGGGGCCAGGGGGAACACTGAAGCTTTCTTT.

This clonotype appeared many times. The chain combines TRBV12-3 or TRBV12-4 with TRBJ2-7; tentative D call: TRBD2 (6 bases). CDR3 length equals 14 residues. Trimming shortened V by 8 bases and J by 3 bases, and 17 bases separated the two germline ends. The CDR3 protein is CASAWTEGGYEQYF. CDR3 in DNA: TGTGCCAGCGCCTGGACGGAGGGAGGCTACGAGCAGTACTTC.

This clonotype was observed many times. The chain recombines TRBV29-1 with TRBJ1-4; D is undetermined. Germline V gene sequence: CDR1 SQVTM, CDR2 ANQGSEA. The CDR3 contains 14 residues. Trimming took 7 bases from V and 0 from J, leaving 12 bases between them. This CDR3 reads CSASWASTNEKLFF. The CDR3, as DNA: TGCAGCGCCTCATGGGCATCAACTAATGAAAAACTGTTTTTT.

This clonotype was counted at least ten times. The V call is TRBV7-9, the J call TRBJ2-3; D is unresolved. Germline loops: CDR1 SEHNR, CDR2 FQNEAQ (reference sequence). Trimming removed 4 bases from V and 0 bases from J, with 11 bases in between. The CDR3 is 15 amino acids. The CDR3 spells CASSSALHSTDTQYF. The DNA for the CDR3 is TGTGCCAGCAGCTCAGCATTACATAGCACAGATACGCAGTATTTT.

This clonotype occurred many times. The J gene is TRBJ2-1, the V gene TRBV24-1; TRBD1 might be the D (5 bases). The CDR3 sequence is 14 residues long. The V end lost 1 base, the J end lost 9 bases, and 12 bases lay between the germline ends. CDR1 is KGHDR and CDR2 is SFDVKD in the germline V gene. The CDR3 DNA follows: TGTGCCACCAGTGATTTTACTCAGGGTTTTGAGCAGTTCTTC. Its translation is CATSDFTQGFEQFF.

This clonotype is medium-sized in the sample. The rearrangement joins TRBV6-1 to TRBJ2-3; no definite D call. The V end was cut by 7 bases, the J end by 1 base, with 12 bases between. Germline lookup yields CDR1 MNHNS and CDR2 SASEGT. The CDR3 loop spans 14 amino acids. Written as DNA, the CDR3 is TGTGCCAGCATACCCAGAGGTGGCACAGATACGCAGTATTTT. Its protein is CASIPRGGTDTQYF.

This clonotype was counted a few times. Here the CDR3 DNA reads TGTGCCACCAGCAGAGGGGTCCCGGGGGAGCAGTTCTTC. It codes for CATSRGVPGEQFF. The chain carries TRBV15 and TRBJ2-1, with D possibly being TRBD2 (5 bases). Per the germline V gene, CDR1 is LNHNV and CDR2 is YYDKDF (reference sequence). The CDR3 consists of 13 residues. The V end lost 1 base, the J end lost 10 bases, and 11 bases lay between the germline ends. Combining the CDR3 with reference TRBV15 and TRBJ2-1 gives the whole variable domain DAMVIQNPRYQVTQFGKPVTLSCSQTLNHNVMYWYQQKSSQAPKLLFHYYDKDFNNEADTPDNFQSRRPNTSFCFLDIRSPGLGDTAMYLCATSRGVPGEQFFGPGTRLTVL.

This clonotype was recorded at least ten times. This sequence joins TRBV5-4 and TRBJ2-5; D not resolved. The CDR3 contains 15 residues. The V gene lost 1 base and the J gene lost 2 bases, with 12 bases spanning the gap. CDR1 and CDR2 from the germline V gene are SGHNT and YYREEE (reference sequence). The CDR3 here is CASSLSGDGQETQYF. Written as DNA, the CDR3 is TGTGCCAGCAGCTTGTCAGGTGACGGTCAAGAGACCCAGTACTTC.

The chain has TRBV30 and TRBJ2-7, with D perhaps TRBD1 (6 bases). The germline V gene encodes CDR1 GTSNPN and CDR2 SVGIG (reference sequence). Trimming took off 7 bases at V and 1 base at J, with 17 bases between the two ends. This CDR3 has 14 residues. CDR3 sequence: CAFTLPGDSYEQYF. The CDR3 DNA reads as TGTGCCTTCACCCTTCCAGGGGATTCCTACGAGCAGTACTTC.

This clonotype occurred many times. Here the CDR3 reads CASSPRVGGNEQYF. CDR3 DNA sequence: TGTGCCAGCTCACCACGGGTAGGGGGCAACGAGCAGTACTTC. The chain recombines TRBV18 with TRBJ2-7; 7 positions match TRBD1. The CDR3 sequence is 14 residues long. V lost 1 base to trimming and J lost 5 bases; unmatched junction nucleotides: 5. Germline V CDR1 and CDR2: KGHSH, LQKENI.

This clonotype was recorded many times. This rearrangement joins TRBV6-1 to TRBJ2-6; 9 bases match TRBD1. The CDR3 has 19 residues. With V trimmed by 1 base and J by 1 base, 8 bases remained unmatched. Germline V CDR1 and CDR2: MNHNS, SASEGT. The CDR3 DNA reads TGTGCCAGCAGTGAAGACCCGGGACAGGGAGTTTCTGGGGCCAACGTCCTGACTTTC. Translation: CASSEDPGQGVSGANVLTF.

This clonotype is classed as medium-sized. The chain links TRBV6-6 to TRBJ2-7; TRBD2 is a possible D gene (5 bases). V gave up 5 bases and J gave up 2 bases, with 16 bases separating them. Per germline, CDR1 MNHNY and CDR2 SVGAGI (reference sequence). The CDR3 sequence is 15 residues long. CDR3 coding DNA: TGTGCCAGCAGTGACCCTTATTCCGGGACCTACGAGCAGTACTTC. Translated: CASSDPYSGTYEQYF.

In its sample, this clonotype was seen many times. The chain couples TRBV6-1 to TRBJ1-1, with 7 bases lining up with TRBD1. CDR3 size: 15 residues. The V segment lost 5 bases and the J segment 5 bases; nucleotides outside the gene matches: 11. Per the germline V gene, CDR1 is MNHNS and CDR2 is SASEGT. CDR3 DNA sequence: TGTGCCAGCAGTCTCAGGGGGTTCTCGGGGACTGAAGCTTTCTTT. This encodes CASSLRGFSGTEAFF.

This clonotype was detected ten times or more. This rearrangement joins TRBV6-5 to TRBJ2-1, with TRBD2 matching over 8 bases. The germline V gene has CDR1 MNHEY and CDR2 SVGAGI. This CDR3 comprises 13 residues. V gave up 6 bases and J gave up 7 bases; unmatched junction bases: 5. In DNA, the CDR3 is TGTGCCAGCAGCCGGGGGGGACTTAATGAGCAGTTCTTC. This gives the protein CASSRGGLNEQFF.

To note about this clonotype: One base separates it from a far larger clone, so it is likely a read error. The rearrangement joins TRBV6-5 to TRBJ2-1; no firm D call. This CDR3 comprises 13 residues. Per the germline V gene, CDR1 is MNHEY and CDR2 is SVGAGI. V lost 0 bases to trimming and J lost 8 bases, with 8 bases between them. The CDR3 sequence is CASSYSDQHEQFF. The CDR3 DNA is TGTGCCAGCAGTTACTCCGACCAGCATGAGCAGTTCTTC.

This clonotype is classed as medium-sized. The V and J genes are TRBV10-3 and TRBJ2-2, with a tentative D call TRBD1 (7 bases). This CDR3 spans 17 amino acids. V lost 0 bases and J lost 2, with 13 bases in between. Germline V gene lookup returns CDR1 ENHRY and CDR2 SYGVKD. CDR3 region: CAISESQGGLNTGELFF. The CDR3 DNA sequence: TGTGCCATCAGTGAGTCTCAGGGGGGACTCAACACCGGGGAGCTGTTTTTT.

The chain employs TRBV7-2 and TRBJ1-2; maybe TRBD1 (6 bases). The CDR3 spans 15 residues. Trimming removed 6 bases at V and 3 bases at J, with 17 bases between. Germline V gene data show CDR1 as SGHTA and CDR2 as FQGNSA. For the CDR3, the DNA is TGTGCCAGCAGGGATACAGGGTGGGGAGACTATGGCTACACCTTC. Protein sequence: CASRDTGWGDYGYTF.

Comment on this clonotype: One base separates it from a far larger clone, so it is likely a read error. V and J are TRBV27 and TRBJ2-2; D is uncertain. Looked up from germline, CDR1 is MNHEY and CDR2 is SMNVEV (reference sequence). The CDR3 spans 12 residues. The V gene lost 10 bases and the J gene lost 9 bases, with 15 bases spanning the gap. DNA of the CDR3: TGTGCCAACATCTCAGCCGCGCGGGAGCTGTTTTTT. Translated, it gives CANISAARELFF.